Included here is one TCR beta chain sequence, with context. The target antigen is unknown. Primers: 60 Vbeta forward and 13 Jbeta reverse. Data came from immunoSEQ multiplex PCR; TCRdb stores just in-frame clones and leaves some out. In all, the sample yields about 160,000 clones. Unmatched junction bases numbered 14, after V lost 5 bases and J lost 4 bases. Germline CDR1 SGHTA, CDR2 FQGTGA. The CDR3 is 18 amino acids. This entry belongs to a study of cytomegalovirus exposure and HLA in healthy donors. General study points: No immune exposure information besides CMV serostatus was available. The classifier reportedly diagnosed cytomegalovirus status with high specificity and sensitivity. Sequencing likely produced, as an artifact, a cluster of highly shared sequence variants.

The clonotype was recovered from a man aged 25-45 years in good health and CMV-seronegative. This sequence joins TRBV7-3 and TRBJ2-5; 12 bases agree with TRBD2. The sequenced material came from PBMCs. CDR3 coding DNA: TGTGCCAGCAGCCCGTCTGGACTAGCGGGAATATGGAGAGAGACCCAGTACTTC. As protein: CASSPSGLAGIWRETQYF.